This T cell receptor (beta chain) was found in a study of radiation and T cells in renal cell carcinoma. Germline V gene data show CDR1 as MDHEN and CDR2 as SYDVKM. Trimming took 3 bases from V and 3 from J; bases not matched to a gene: 6. The CDR3 consists of 16 residues. TCRdb keeps only in-frame clones here, not all; method: immunoSEQ multiplex PCR. The profile shows some 81,000 clones, 80% to 90% of them singletons. Time point indicated: blood 4 weeks post-SBRT, at nephrectomy. This sample's treatment: 15 Gy SBRT to primary tumor, nephrectomy 4 weeks later. Nephrectomy followed 15 Gy stereotactic body radiation by 4 weeks. Blood was sampled at baseline, 2 weeks and 4 weeks after SBRT. Clear cell pathology was present in this patient's renal cell carcinoma. Of note for this clone: Its specificity is not known.

Notes on the study in general: Top tumor clonotypes rose in blood 2 weeks post-radiation, then contracted.

The V and J genes are TRBV28 and TRBJ2-7; 12 bases match TRBD2. The sample in question was blood, obtained from a patient whose treatment included radiotherapy and nephrectomy. The sequence was collected from a woman between 70 and 85 years old with renal cell carcinoma. The CDR3 sequence: CASSFQTSGGDYEQYF. CDR3 coding DNA: TGTGCCAGCAGTTTCCAGACTAGCGGGGGTGACTACGAGCAGTACTTC.